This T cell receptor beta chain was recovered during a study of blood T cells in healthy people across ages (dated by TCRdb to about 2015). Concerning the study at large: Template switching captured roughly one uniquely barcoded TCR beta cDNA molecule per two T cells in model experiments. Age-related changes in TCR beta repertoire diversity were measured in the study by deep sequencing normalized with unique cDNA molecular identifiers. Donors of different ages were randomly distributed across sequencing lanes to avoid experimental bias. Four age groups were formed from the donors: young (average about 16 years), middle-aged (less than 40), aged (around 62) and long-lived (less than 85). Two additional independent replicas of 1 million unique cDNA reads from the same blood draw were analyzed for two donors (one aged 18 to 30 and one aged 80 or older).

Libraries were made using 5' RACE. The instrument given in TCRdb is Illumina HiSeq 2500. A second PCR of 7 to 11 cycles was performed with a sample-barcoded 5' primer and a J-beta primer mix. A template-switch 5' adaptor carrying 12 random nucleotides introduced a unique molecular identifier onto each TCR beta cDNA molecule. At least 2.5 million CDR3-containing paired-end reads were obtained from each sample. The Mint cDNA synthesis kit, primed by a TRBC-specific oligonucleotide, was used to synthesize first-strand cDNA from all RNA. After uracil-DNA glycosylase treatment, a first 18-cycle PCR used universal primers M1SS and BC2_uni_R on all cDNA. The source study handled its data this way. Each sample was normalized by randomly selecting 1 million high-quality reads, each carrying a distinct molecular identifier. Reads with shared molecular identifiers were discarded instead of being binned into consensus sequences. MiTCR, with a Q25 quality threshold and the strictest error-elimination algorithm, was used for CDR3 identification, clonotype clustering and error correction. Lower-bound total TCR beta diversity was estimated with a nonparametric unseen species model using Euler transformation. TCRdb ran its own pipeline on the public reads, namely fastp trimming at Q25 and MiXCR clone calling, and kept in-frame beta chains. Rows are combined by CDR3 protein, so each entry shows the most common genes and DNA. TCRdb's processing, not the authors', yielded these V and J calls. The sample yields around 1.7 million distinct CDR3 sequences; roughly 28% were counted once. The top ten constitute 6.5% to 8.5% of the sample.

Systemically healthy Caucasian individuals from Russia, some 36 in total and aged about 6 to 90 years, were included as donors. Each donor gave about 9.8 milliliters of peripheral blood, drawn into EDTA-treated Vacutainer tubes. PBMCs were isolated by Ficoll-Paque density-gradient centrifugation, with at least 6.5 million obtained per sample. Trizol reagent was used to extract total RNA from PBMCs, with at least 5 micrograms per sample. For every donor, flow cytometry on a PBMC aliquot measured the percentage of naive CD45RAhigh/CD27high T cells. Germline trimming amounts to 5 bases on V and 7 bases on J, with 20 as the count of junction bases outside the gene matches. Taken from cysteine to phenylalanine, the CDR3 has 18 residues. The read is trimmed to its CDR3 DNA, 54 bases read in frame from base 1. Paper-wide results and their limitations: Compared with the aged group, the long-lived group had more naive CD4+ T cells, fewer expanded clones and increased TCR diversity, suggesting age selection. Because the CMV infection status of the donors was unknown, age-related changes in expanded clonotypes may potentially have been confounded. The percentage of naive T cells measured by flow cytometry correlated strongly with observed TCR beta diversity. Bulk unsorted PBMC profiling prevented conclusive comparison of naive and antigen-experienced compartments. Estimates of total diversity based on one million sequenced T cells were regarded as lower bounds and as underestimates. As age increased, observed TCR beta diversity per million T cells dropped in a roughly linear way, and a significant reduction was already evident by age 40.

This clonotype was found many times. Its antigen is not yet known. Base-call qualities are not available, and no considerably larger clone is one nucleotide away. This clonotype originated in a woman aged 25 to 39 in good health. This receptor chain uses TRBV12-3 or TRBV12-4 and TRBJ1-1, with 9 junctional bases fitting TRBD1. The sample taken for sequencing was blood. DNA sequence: TGTGCCAGCAGTACCTCACTCCCGGGACAGGGATCCCTCCTTGAAGCTTTCTTT. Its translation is CASSTSLPGQGSLLEAFF.